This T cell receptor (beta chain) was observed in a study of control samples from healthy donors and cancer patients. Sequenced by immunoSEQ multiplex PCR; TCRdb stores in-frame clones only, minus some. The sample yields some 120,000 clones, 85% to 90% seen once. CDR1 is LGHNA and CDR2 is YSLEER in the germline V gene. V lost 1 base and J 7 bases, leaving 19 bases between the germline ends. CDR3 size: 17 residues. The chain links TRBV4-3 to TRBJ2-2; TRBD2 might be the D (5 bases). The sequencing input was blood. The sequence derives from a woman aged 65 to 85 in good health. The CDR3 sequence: CASSQVGIGVGNGELFF. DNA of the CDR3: TGCGCCAGCAGCCAAGTCGGGATCGGAGTTGGAAACGGGGAGCTGTTTTTT.